Following are 9 T cell receptor beta chains from one sample sequenced in a study of cytomegalovirus exposure and HLA in healthy donors. With 60 Vbeta and 13 Jbeta primers, the PCR was carried out. Using immunoSEQ multiplex PCR, the repertoire was profiled, and TCRdb retains in-frame clones only, with some absent. The sample lists about 180,000 clones, over 70% occurring once. The sample comprised PBMCs. The receptors come from a woman between 50 and 59 years old in good health and CMV-seronegative.

The J gene is TRBJ1-2, the V gene TRBV28, with TRBD1 as a possible D gene (6 bases). V was cut by 2 bases and J by 7 bases, with 11 bases left in between. Germline lookup yields CDR1 MDHEN and CDR2 SYDVKM. CDR3 length: 13 amino acids. The CDR3 nucleotides read TGTGCCAGCAGTTTACTGGGGGCGGGTGGCTACACCTTC. This translates into CASSLLGAGGYTF.

This chain links TRBV5-5 with TRBJ2-2; 9 bases fit TRBD2. This CDR3 has 16 residues. Germline V gene lookup returns CDR1 SGHKS and CDR2 YYEKEE (reference sequence). The J segment lost 6 bases and the V segment lost 2 bases, leaving 8 bases of the junction unmatched. This CDR3 reads CASSLRAGGVAGELFF. The CDR3 bases are TGTGCCAGCAGCTTACGAGCGGGAGGCGTTGCCGGGGAGCTGTTTTTT.

The chain has TRBV6-5 and TRBJ1-2; possible D gene TRBD1, 6 bases. The V and J ends lost 8 bases and 0 bases respectively, with 10 bases between them. Germline CDR1 is MNHEY and CDR2 is SVGAGI. The CDR3 runs to 13 residues. In DNA, the CDR3 is TGTGCCAGCCATGGACAGTCTAACTATGGCTACACCTTC. This translates into CASHGQSNYGYTF.

Of note for this clone: One junction end disagrees with the germline gene, perhaps due to a read error. The chain joins TRBV5-6 to TRBJ2-5; 12 bases agree with TRBD2. This CDR3 has 16 residues. The germline gives CDR1 SGHDT, CDR2 YYEEEE. The CDR3 spells CAGSAGLAGRQETQYF. DNA for the CDR3: TGTGCCGGCAGCGCCGGACTAGCGGGGCGCCAAGAGACCCAGTACTTC.

The gene calls are TRBV7-6 and TRBJ2-1, with D perhaps TRBD2 (6 bases). The V gene lost 2 bases and the J gene lost 9 bases, with 26 bases spanning the gap. The CDR3 runs to 18 residues. Germline V gene data show CDR1 as SGHVS and CDR2 as FNYEAQ. In DNA form, the CDR3 reads TGTGCCAGCAGCTTAATTCCCCCCTCCGGGGGATCTGTTGGTGAGCAGTTCTTC. Protein: CASSLIPPSGGSVGEQFF.

The chain recombines TRBV5-8 with TRBJ2-1; TRBD2 is a possible D gene (5 bases). Germline V gene lookup returns CDR1 SGHTS and CDR2 YDEGEE. The length of the CDR3 is 14 residues. V was clipped by 9 bases and J by 8 bases, with 21 bases between them. The CDR3 nucleotides read TGTGCCACGAAAGACACGAGGGCGGTCTATGAGCAGTTCTTC. Its translation is CATKDTRAVYEQFF.

The chain recombines TRBV19 with TRBJ1-4; 10 bases are shared with TRBD1. The length of the CDR3 is 15 residues. Germline V gene data show CDR1 as LNHDA and CDR2 as SQIVND (reference sequence). Trimming took 5 bases from V and 10 from J; bases not matched to a gene: 10. The DNA of the CDR3 is TGTGCCAGTAGTCCCTCGGGACAGGGGTATGGAAAACTGTTTTTT. Its protein is CASSPSGQGYGKLFF.

CDR3 DNA: TGCAGCGTTAACCGGGATCAAGAGACCCAGTACTTC. It specifies CSVNRDQETQYF. The gene calls are TRBV29-1 and TRBJ2-5, with D tentatively TRBD2 (5 bases). V lost 5 bases, J lost 2 bases, and 9 bases lay in between. Germline CDR1 and CDR2: SQVTM and ANQGSEA. The CDR3 sequence is 12 residues long.

The V gene is TRBV11-3, the J gene TRBJ2-1; no clear D gene. The V and J ends lost 1 base and 5 bases respectively, with 6 bases between them. The CDR3 is made up of 13 amino acids. Germline V CDR1 and CDR2: SGHNT, YENEEA. CDR3 DNA sequence: TGTGCCAGCAGCTTAGGGAGAGACAATGAGCAGTTCTTC. Encoded protein: CASSLGRDNEQFF.